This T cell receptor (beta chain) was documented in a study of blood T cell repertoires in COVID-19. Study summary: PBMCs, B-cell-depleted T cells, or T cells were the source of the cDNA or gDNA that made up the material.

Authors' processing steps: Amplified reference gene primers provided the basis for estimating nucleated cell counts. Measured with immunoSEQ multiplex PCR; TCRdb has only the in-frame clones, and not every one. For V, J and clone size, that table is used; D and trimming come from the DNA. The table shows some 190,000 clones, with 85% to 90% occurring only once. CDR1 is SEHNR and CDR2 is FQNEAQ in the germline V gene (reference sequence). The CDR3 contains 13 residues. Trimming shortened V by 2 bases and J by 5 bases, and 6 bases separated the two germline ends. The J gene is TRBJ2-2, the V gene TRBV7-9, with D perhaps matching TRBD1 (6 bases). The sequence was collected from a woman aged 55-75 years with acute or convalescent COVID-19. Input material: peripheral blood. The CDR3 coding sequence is TGTGCCAGCAGCTTAAGGGGGACCGGGGAGCTGTTTTTT. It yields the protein CASSLRGTGELFF.